This T cell receptor beta chain appears in the sequencing data of a study of CXCR3-negative and CXCR3-positive naive CD8 T cells. For the study at large: Every library held about 1.5 +/- 0.3 million TRB reads, and the total came to about 135 million. Findings and caveats of the study: Hydrophobicity of TRB CDR3s was greater in CXCR3-positive naive cells than in CXCR3-negative naive cells.

Looked up from germline, CDR1 is SGHNT and CDR2 is YENEEA. CDR3 size: 15 residues. Concerning this clonotype itself: Antigen: not known.

CD45RO-CCR7+CD27+CD95- marked naive CD8+ T cells. Via 5' RACE with UMI labels, TRB cDNA libraries were prepared. From its re-call of the 5' RACE reads, TCRdb lists each CDR3 protein once, without DNA. Recorded for this sample: more than 80,000 distinct CDR3 sequences. The source of this sequence is a human donor in good health. Some clones in this sample may be carry-over from other donors' samples. V is TRBV11-3 and J is TRBJ2-1; lacking DNA, the TRBD2 call made by TCRdb goes unchecked. Sequencing was done on a sample of naive CXCR3+ CD8+ T cells from blood. Documented subset: CD45RO-CCR7+CD27+CD95- naive CD8+ T cells expressing CXCR3 (TNR3+). CDR3 protein: CASSLERGGLDEQFF.